The 15 T cell receptor beta chains in this list originate from one sample, sequenced in a study of blood T cell repertoires in COVID-19. Libraries were prepared by immunoSEQ multiplex PCR; TCRdb keeps only in-frame clonotypes and omits some of them. This sample has under 150,000 clones; about four fifths occur once, and the top ten carry about a fifth. The material sequenced was peripheral blood. The receptors originated from a man older than 75 with acute or convalescent COVID-19.

The rearrangement links TRBV7-8 to TRBJ1-4; D is unclear. Germline CDR1 and CDR2: SGHVS and FQNEAQ. The CDR3 is made up of 17 amino acids. The germline V and J ends were trimmed by 3 bases and 0 bases, with 14 bases remaining between them. Here the CDR3 reads CASSLRERETTNEKLFF. The DNA of the CDR3 is TGTGCCAGCAGCTTGCGGGAGAGAGAGACAACTAATGAAAAACTGTTTTTT.

The chain joins TRBV5-4 to TRBJ2-1; 8 bases line up with TRBD2. The germline CDR1 and CDR2 sequences are SGHNT and YYREEE (reference sequence). V trimming: 4 bases; J trimming: 7 bases; junction bases outside the gene matches: 13. The CDR3 runs 16 residues. The CDR3 protein is CASSAEGTRGRNEQFF. The CDR3 DNA reads TGTGCCAGCAGCGCCGAAGGGACTAGGGGTAGAAATGAGCAGTTCTTC.

The rearrangement links TRBV2 to TRBJ1-4; D gene ambiguous. CDR1 and CDR2 (germline): SNHLY, FYNNEI. Trimming shortened V by 7 bases and J by 7 bases, and 16 bases separated the two germline ends. The CDR3 covers 14 residues. CDR3 sequence (DNA): TGTGCCAGCACAGAAGCGGGGAGATCTGAAAAACTGTTTTTT. Its protein is CASTEAGRSEKLFF.

The CDR3 loop is CASSWGQGAYEQYF. In DNA form, the CDR3 reads TGCGCCAGCAGCTGGGGACAGGGGGCCTACGAGCAGTACTTC. V and J are TRBV5-1 and TRBJ2-7; 11 nucleotides match TRBD1. Germline assignment: CDR1 SGHRS and CDR2 YFSETQ. Trimming removed 3 bases from V and 2 bases from J; junction bases left unmatched: 1. CDR3 length: 14 amino acids.

The rearrangement links TRBV11-2 to TRBJ1-5; weak D call: TRBD1 (5 bases). CDR3 length: 14 amino acids. The V end lost 3 bases, the J end lost 2 bases, and 8 bases lay between the germline ends. The germline CDR1 and CDR2 sequences are SGHAT and FQNNGV. In nucleotides, the CDR3 is TGTGCCAGCAGCTTGGGGGGGGGCAATCAGCCCCAGCATTTT. Protein: CASSLGGGNQPQHF.

V gene TRBV3-1 (or the pseudogene TRBV3-2) combines with J gene TRBJ2-2; TRBD2 matches at 9 bases. Germline assignment: CDR1 LGHDT and CDR2 YNNKEL (reference sequence). V shed 3 bases, J shed 5 bases, and the junction held 4 bases outside the gene matches. CDR3 size: 15 residues. The CDR3 DNA is TGTGCCAGCAGCCACTTAGCGGGGGCAACCGGGGAGCTGTTTTTT. This sequence encodes CASSHLAGATGELFF.

The gene calls are TRBV7-9 and TRBJ1-1; the D is unclear. Trimming removed 7 bases at V and 2 bases at J, with 8 bases between. CDR3 size: 12 residues. CDR1 SEHNR and CDR2 FQNEAQ come from the germline V gene (reference sequence). Written as DNA, the CDR3 is TGTGCCAGCACCCCCCTAAACACTGAAGCTTTCTTT. Its protein is CASTPLNTEAFF. Full variable domain (rest looked up from reference TRBV7-9 and TRBJ1-1): DTGVSQNPRHKITKRGQNVTFRCDPISEHNRLYWYRQTLGQGPEFLTYFQNEAQLEKSRLLSDRFSAERPKGSFSTLEIQRTEQGDSAMYLCASTPLNTEAFFGQGTRLTVV.

This sequence joins TRBV5-1 and TRBJ1-5; a possible D gene is TRBD1 (6 bases). The CDR3 has 15 amino acids. CDR1 SGHRS and CDR2 YFSETQ come from the germline V gene. V gave up 1 base and J gave up 6 bases, with 14 bases separating them. CDR3 residues: CASSLIPGEGQPQHF. DNA of the CDR3: TGCGCCAGCAGCTTGATTCCAGGGGAGGGTCAGCCCCAGCATTTT.

The chain recombines TRBV7-2 with TRBJ1-3; TRBD1 might be the D (6 bases). Germline-derived CDR1 and CDR2 are SGHTA and FQGNSA. Trimming left V 8 bases short and J 1 base short, with 12 bases between. The CDR3 is 14 residues long. The CDR3 reads CASSRGASGNTIYF. The CDR3 DNA reads as TGTGCCAGCTCCCGGGGGGCGTCTGGAAACACCATATATTTT.

The chain carries TRBV7-2 and TRBJ2-7, with 9 bases aligning to TRBD1. This CDR3 region has 17 residues. Trimming took 1 base from V and 3 from J; bases not matched to a gene: 10. Looked up from germline, CDR1 is SGHTA and CDR2 is FQGNSA. Written as DNA, the CDR3 is TGTGCCAGCAGCTTAGGGACAGGGGTCACTTATTTCTACGAGCAGTACTTC. It translates to CASSLGTGVTYFYEQYF.

The rearrangement uses TRBV12-5 and TRBJ1-2; D may be TRBD1 (6 bases). CDR1 LGHNT and CDR2 FRNRAP come from the germline V gene. The CDR3 is made up of 13 amino acids. Trimming pared 3 bases from V and 8 bases from J, leaving 13 bases between. CDR3 loop: CASGLAGARGYTF. The DNA for the CDR3 is TGTGCTAGTGGTTTAGCGGGGGCCAGGGGCTACACCTTC.

This rearrangement joins TRBV5-1 to TRBJ2-7; D not certain. CDR3 size: 13 residues. The ends were cut back, 4 bases at V and 3 bases at J, with 11 bases in the middle. The germline CDR1 and CDR2 sequences are SGHRS and YFSETQ. The CDR3, as DNA: TGCGCCAGCAGCATCTCGACAAGCTACGAGCAGTACTTC. Translation: CASSISTSYEQYF.

In this sample, this clone turned up once. The V gene is TRBV5-6, the J gene TRBJ2-2; TRBD1 might be the D (6 bases). This CDR3 has 16 amino acids. Trimming removed 5 bases from V and 2 bases from J, with 16 bases in between. Germline V CDR1 and CDR2: SGHDT, YYEEEE. The CDR3 nucleotides read TGTGCCAGCAGTCTGGACAGCCGGACAAACACCGGGGAGCTGTTTTTT. This translates into CASSLDSRTNTGELFF.

This clone is a singleton in its sample. The V and J genes are TRBV29-1 and TRBJ1-5; unclear D gene. CDR3 length: 18 amino acids. Germline V gene sequence: CDR1 SQVTM, CDR2 ANQGSEA. Between the trimmed V and J ends, which lost 3 bases and 2 bases, there was a span of 23 bases. For the CDR3, the DNA is TGCAGCGTTGATTCTTTGCTCCCCCCAACTCGGGGCAATCAGCCCCAGCATTTT. This gives the protein CSVDSLLPPTRGNQPQHF. Drawing the rest from reference TRBV29-1 and TRBJ1-5, the complete variable domain is SAVISQKPSRDICQRGTSLTIQCQVDSQVTMMFWYRQQPGQSLTLIATANQGSEATYESGFVIDKFPISRPNLTFSTLTVSNMSPEDSSIYLCSVDSLLPPTRGNQPQHFGDGTRLSIL.

The V gene is TRBV10-2, the J gene TRBJ1-4, with 10 bases fitting TRBD1. V trimming: 4 bases; J trimming: 8 bases; junction bases outside the gene matches: 4. There are 14 residues in the CDR3. CDR1 and CDR2 (germline): WSHSY, SAAADI. CDR3 nucleotides: TGCGCCAGCAGTGGACAGGGGGCTGGGGAAAAACTGTTTTTT. It is translated as CASSGQGAGEKLFF.